This passage covers 7 T cell receptor beta chains from one sample sequenced in a study of blood T cell repertoires in COVID-19. Assay used: immunoSEQ multiplex PCR; TCRdb lists only in-frame clones, some missing. The profile shows about 200,000 clones, approximately 90% of them singletons. Material: peripheral blood. All receptors come from a man aged 50-60 years with COVID-19, enrolled during active disease.

This chain connects TRBV7-9 to TRBJ1-4, with a weak D call TRBD1 (6 bases). Germline-derived CDR1 and CDR2 are SEHNR and FQNEAQ (reference sequence). V was trimmed by 5 bases and J by 0 bases, leaving 19 bases between them. The CDR3 has 18 amino acids. CDR3 DNA: TGTGCCAGCAGCGCAATGGGGGGGCTACTAACAACTAATGAAAAACTGTTTTTT. This translates into CASSAMGGLLTTNEKLFF.

This sequence joins TRBV11-2 and TRBJ1-2; D is unresolved. CDR1 is SGHAT and CDR2 is FQNNGV in the germline V gene. There are 14 residues in the CDR3. The V end lost 1 base, the J end lost 1 base, and 7 bases lay between the germline ends. The CDR3 spells CASSLGHINYGYTF. CDR3 nucleotides: TGTGCCAGCAGCTTAGGACATATTAACTATGGCTACACCTTC.

The V gene is TRBV28, the J gene TRBJ2-7; the match to TRBD1 covers 9 bases. The CDR3 is 14 amino acids. V was pared by 6 bases and J by 5 bases, with 8 bases of the junction left unmatched. Germline V lookup: CDR1 MDHEN, CDR2 SYDVKM. For the CDR3, the DNA is TGTGCCAGCAGACCCGGGACAGGGATCCACGAGCAGTACTTC. Residues: CASRPGTGIHEQYF.

The chain has TRBV7-6 and TRBJ2-7; maybe TRBD2 (6 bases). The CDR3 consists of 15 residues. Germline V CDR1 and CDR2: SGHVS, FNYEAQ. Trimming took off 0 bases at V and 4 bases at J, with 13 bases between the two ends. The CDR3 spells CASSLAGTGGYEQYF. The CDR3 DNA follows: TGTGCCAGCAGCTTAGCCGGGACTGGGGGTTACGAGCAGTACTTC.

The chain links TRBV4-1 to TRBJ2-1; 12 bases map to TRBD2. This CDR3 has 17 residues. The junction had 4 bases not matched to a gene; V was cut back by 0 bases and J by 4 bases. Germline V lookup: CDR1 MGHRA, CDR2 YSYEKL. Written as DNA, the CDR3 is TGCGCCAGCAGCCAAGATGTGGGACTAGCGGGTTACAATGAGCAGTTCTTC. It specifies CASSQDVGLAGYNEQFF.

This sequence joins TRBV10-2 and TRBJ2-5, with D uncertain. Deletions cut 6 bases from V and 2 bases from J, with 4 bases between. The CDR3 runs 11 residues. Germline V gene sequence: CDR1 WSHSY, CDR2 SAAADI. The chain's CDR3 is CASRLQETQYF. In DNA, the CDR3 is TGCGCCAGCAGGCTACAAGAGACCCAGTACTTC.

The chain joins TRBV4-3 to TRBJ2-1, with 10 bases fitting TRBD1. Germline-derived CDR1 and CDR2 are LGHNA and YSLEER. This CDR3 is built from 18 residues. V gave up 0 bases and J gave up 2 bases; unmatched junction bases: 7. The CDR3 reads CASSQETPTGGAYNEQFF. The CDR3 DNA sequence: TGCGCCAGCAGCCAAGAAACCCCGACAGGGGGCGCCTACAATGAGCAGTTCTTC.